Only a few counts were recorded for the clone carrying this T cell receptor (beta chain). Per the original methods: Reference gene primer amplification yielded estimated nucleated cell counts. The data were produced by immunoSEQ multiplex PCR, yet TCRdb's version contains in-frame clones alone and is incomplete. V and J calls and clone size follow that table, whereas D and trimming were derived from the DNA. This table holds 350,000 to 400,000 clones, around 87% found once. This sample is part of a study of blood T cell repertoires in COVID-19. Study background: Recovery meant two consecutive negative NP/OP PCR tests, professional clearance, or resolved symptoms. Samples representing acute and convalescent COVID-19 were sourced from the United States, Italy and Spain. The cDNA or gDNA used as material had been derived from T cells, B-cell-depleted T cells, or PBMCs.

V was trimmed by 6 bases and J by 3 bases, leaving 12 bases between them. The CDR3 is 15 amino acids. Germline V CDR1 and CDR2: SGHAT, FQDESV (reference sequence). This clonotype was obtained from a man aged 35-49 years in a cohort exposed to, infected with or recovered from COVID-19 (not recorded which). V is TRBV11-1 and J is TRBJ1-6; maybe TRBD1 (6 bases). Sequencing was carried out using PBMCs or T cells enriched from blood (not recorded which). CDR3 region: CASSSGQHYNSPLHF. The CDR3 nucleotides are TGTGCCAGCAGTTCAGGACAGCACTATAATTCACCCCTCCACTTT.